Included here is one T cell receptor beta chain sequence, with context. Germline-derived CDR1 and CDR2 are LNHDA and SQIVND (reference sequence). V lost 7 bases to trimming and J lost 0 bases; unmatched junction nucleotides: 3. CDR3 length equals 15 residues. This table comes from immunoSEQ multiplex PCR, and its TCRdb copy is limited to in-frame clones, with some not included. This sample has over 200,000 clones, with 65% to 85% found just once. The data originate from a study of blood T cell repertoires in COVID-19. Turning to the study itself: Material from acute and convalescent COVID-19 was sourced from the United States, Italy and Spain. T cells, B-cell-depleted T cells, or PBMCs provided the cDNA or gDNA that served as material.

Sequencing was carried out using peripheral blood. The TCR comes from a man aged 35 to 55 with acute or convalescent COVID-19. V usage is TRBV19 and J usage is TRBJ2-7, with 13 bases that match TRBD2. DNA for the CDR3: TGTGCCAGTACCCGGACTAGCGGGAGCTCCTACGAGCAGTACTTC. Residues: CASTRTSGSSYEQYF.